The 20 T cell receptor beta chains presented below share a single source sample, sequenced in a study of T cells in Graves' hyperthyroidism and ophthalmopathy. RNA transcripts served as the template for amplifying TCR beta CDR3 regions. HTBI primers were used for first-round RT-PCR of the TCR CDR3. MiXCR, applied by TCRdb to the multiplex PCR reads, yields one record per CDR3 protein. The sample yields about 570,000 distinct CDR3 sequences, roughly 50% seen once. The specimen was peripheral blood or thyroid tissue (not recorded which). These receptors originate from an adult woman with Graves' disease, either hyperthyroidism or ophthalmopathy (not recorded which).

The V and J genes are TRBV7-9 and TRBJ1-1; D unclear. The germline CDR1 and CDR2 sequences are SEHNR and FQNEAQ (reference sequence). The length of the CDR3 is 13 residues. V lost 4 bases and J 4 bases, leaving 10 bases between the germline ends. CDR3 nucleotides: TGTGCCAGCAGCTCCTCCCACGTCACTGAAGCTTTCTTT. Amino acids: CASSSSHVTEAFF.

Notes on this clonotype: A clone one base away is much larger, so this may be a read error. The rearrangement links TRBV7-2 to TRBJ2-6; D is possibly TRBD1 (6 bases). The CDR3 runs to 16 residues. Germline V CDR1 and CDR2: SGHTA, FQGNSA. The CDR3 region is CASSLGPGAEANVLTF. CDR3 nucleotides: TGTGCCAGCAGTTTAGGACCAGGGGCTGAGGCCAACGTCCTGACTTTC.

This clonotype was observed at least ten times. This rearrangement joins TRBV12-3 or TRBV12-4 to TRBJ2-5; 8 bases map to TRBD2. This CDR3 region has 16 residues. J lost 4 bases, V lost 6 bases, and 13 bases had no gene match. CDR3 loop: CASSPTSGGGRETQYF. The CDR3 nucleotides read TGTGCCAGCAGCCCTACTAGCGGCGGGGGAAGAGAGACCCAGTACTTC.

This clonotype was counted between two and nine times. The rearrangement links TRBV28 to TRBJ1-1, with 7 positions matching TRBD1. The junction had 3 bases not matched to a gene; V was cut back by 6 bases and J by 2 bases. The CDR3 spans 13 residues. CDR1 is MDHEN and CDR2 is SYDVKM in the germline V gene. DNA for the CDR3: TGTGCCAGCAGGGGGACAGCTAACACTGAAGCTTTCTTT. Translation: CASRGTANTEAFF.

This clonotype was seen at least ten times. This chain links TRBV7-6 with TRBJ2-7; D is undetermined. The ends were cut back, 5 bases at V and 7 bases at J, with 18 bases in the middle. Germline-derived CDR1 and CDR2 are SGHVS and FNYEAQ. The CDR3 covers 14 residues. The CDR3, as DNA: TGTGCCAGCAGCCCTCAACATGCCCCTGGTGAGCAGTACTTC. As protein: CASSPQHAPGEQYF.

Ten or more counts support this clonotype. The chain uses TRBV14 and TRBJ2-5, with D perhaps TRBD1 (6 bases). CDR1 SGHDN and CDR2 FVKESK come from the germline V gene. The CDR3 is made up of 14 amino acids. V lost 4 bases and J lost 7, with 16 bases in between. DNA of the CDR3: TGTGCCAGCAGCCGACCGGACAGCCCGGGGACCCAGTACTTC. Residues: CASSRPDSPGTQYF.

The chain couples TRBV9 to TRBJ1-5; the D gene is possibly TRBD1 (5 bases). V was pared by 0 bases and J by 0 bases, with 7 bases between. Germline-derived CDR1 and CDR2 are SGDLS and YYNGEE. The CDR3 extends over 15 amino acids. The chain's CDR3 is CASSVEGLSNQPQHF. Here the CDR3 DNA reads TGTGCCAGCAGCGTAGAGGGGCTTAGCAATCAGCCCCAGCATTTT.

Comment on this clonotype: No conserved phenylalanine or tryptophan ends this CDR3, so it is likely a read error. It is unclear where the CDR3 begins or ends on the DNA, so no DNA is shown, and the CDR3 is as TCRdb lists it. The chain links TRBV28 to TRBJ2-7. The CDR3 adds up to 12 amino acids, both ends counted. Per the germline V gene, CDR1 is MDHEN and CDR2 is SYDVKM. CDR3 amino acids: CASSLSRGEVAY.

This clonotype has just a few counts. The chain carries TRBV11-1 and TRBJ1-5, with D tentatively TRBD1 (5 bases). The CDR3 runs 14 residues. V lost 4 bases and J lost 0, with 7 bases in between. The V gene's germline CDR1 is SGHAT and CDR2 FQDESV (reference sequence). The DNA for the CDR3 is TGTGCCAGCAGCTGGGGGGATAGCAATCAGCCCCAGCATTTT. It yields the protein CASSWGDSNQPQHF.

This clonotype was detected once. Its ends do not fully match the called genes, so a read error is possible. This chain links TRBV7-9 with TRBJ1-1; D is unresolved. The CDR3 consists of 14 residues. CDR1 and CDR2 from the germline V gene are SEHNR and FQNEAQ (reference sequence). CDR3 sequence: CASSLGRVNNEAFF. The DNA of the CDR3 is TGTGCCAGCAGCTTAGGTCGAGTCAACAATGAAGCTTTCTTT.

The chain joins TRBV20-1 to TRBJ1-2; D may be TRBD1 (6 bases). Trimming left V 4 bases short and J 8 bases short, with 14 bases between. Germline V lookup: CDR1 DFQATT, CDR2 SNEGSKA (reference sequence). CDR3 length equals 12 residues. The chain's CDR3 is CSATQGPWGYTF. DNA of the CDR3: TGCAGTGCTACACAGGGCCCTTGGGGCTACACCTTC.

This clonotype has a count of ten or more. The V and J genes are TRBV6-2 or TRBV6-3 and TRBJ1-1, with unresolved D. CDR3 size: 14 residues. Trimming pared 0 bases from V and 1 base from J, leaving 6 bases between. Germline CDR1 is MNHEY and CDR2 is SVGEGT. CDR3 loop: CASSYSGANTEAFF. DNA of the CDR3: TGTGCCAGCAGTTACTCGGGAGCGAACACTGAAGCTTTCTTT.

This clonotype was found a few times. The chain uses TRBV29-1 and TRBJ1-3, with unresolved D. CDR3 length equals 12 residues. CDR1 SQVTM and CDR2 ANQGSEA come from the germline V gene. The V end lost 4 bases, the J end lost 6 bases, and 10 bases lay between the germline ends. CDR3 amino acids: CSVARDLNTIYF. The DNA for the CDR3 is TGCAGCGTTGCTCGGGATCTAAACACCATATATTTT.

The chain carries TRBV6-6 and TRBJ2-5, with 12 nucleotides matching TRBD2. Trimming cost V 5 bases and J 5 bases; bases outside gene matches: 12. This CDR3 is built from 17 residues. Germline-derived CDR1 and CDR2 are MNHNY and SVGAGI (reference sequence). CDR3 loop: CASSTGLAGPLGETQYF. CDR3 DNA sequence: TGTGCCAGCAGTACCGGACTAGCGGGGCCGTTGGGGGAGACCCAGTACTTC.

As concerns this clonotype: It is likely a read error, because the conserved phenylalanine at the end of the CDR3 is missing. Because the CDR3's place on the DNA is in doubt, the DNA is left out and the CDR3 is given as listed by TCRdb. The chain joins TRBV2 to TRBJ1-2; the table's D call, TRBD1, has no DNA check behind it. The CDR3 is 15 residues long, counting both termini. Per germline, CDR1 SNHLY and CDR2 FYNNEI. The CDR3 reads CASTSGVWTRGPPAV.

The J gene is TRBJ2-7, the V gene TRBV28; a weak D match, TRBD2 (5 bases). There are 14 residues in the CDR3. The ends were cut back, 7 bases at V and 2 bases at J, with 15 bases in the middle. Germline CDR1 reads MDHEN; CDR2 reads SYDVKM. DNA for the CDR3: TGTGCCAGCACCAACTCATTCGGGGCCTACGAGCAGTACTTC. Protein: CASTNSFGAYEQYF.

This clonotype was counted between two and nine times. The J gene is TRBJ2-2, the V gene TRBV20-1, with D maybe TRBD2 (8 bases). Germline CDR1 and CDR2: DFQATT and SNEGSKA (reference sequence). This CDR3 region has 14 residues. V lost 2 bases, J lost 6 bases, and 13 bases lay in between. CDR3 DNA sequence: TGCAGTGCTAGAAATAGCGGGACAGCCGGGGAGCTGTTTTTT. It yields the protein CSARNSGTAGELFF.

There are many counts of this clonotype. This sequence joins TRBV4-1 and TRBJ2-7; no clear D. The CDR3 runs 19 residues. Trimming cost V 0 bases and J 3 bases, with 24 bases left between them. The germline gives CDR1 MGHRA, CDR2 YSYEKL. The CDR3 DNA reads as TGCGCCAGCAGCCAAGATCATGGTGCATTCGAGGCACACGTCTACGAGCAGTACTTC. Residues: CASSQDHGAFEAHVYEQYF.

This chain joins TRBV20-1 and TRBJ2-7, with TRBD2 matching over 7 bases. The ends lost 5 bases at V and 0 bases at J; junction bases unmatched: 10. Germline V gives CDR1 DFQATT, CDR2 SNEGSKA (reference sequence). The CDR3 contains 15 residues. CDR3 amino acids: CSAPTGLGYSYEQYF. DNA of the CDR3: TGCAGTGCTCCCACCGGACTAGGCTACTCCTACGAGCAGTACTTC.

This clonotype was picked up many times. This chain connects TRBV7-9 to TRBJ2-3; D ambiguous. The CDR3 spans 11 residues. In germline, CDR1 is SEHNR, CDR2 FQNEAQ (reference sequence). Trimming pared 6 bases from V and 5 bases from J, leaving 6 bases between. CDR3 residues: CASRLGDTQYF. CDR3 in DNA: TGTGCCAGCAGATTGGGAGATACGCAGTATTTT.